This TCR beta chain was sequenced in a study of beta chain features in type 1 diabetes. Study conclusions and caveats: Junctions at VDJ sites from type 1 diabetes patients had fewer insertions and more deletions. Among all four CD4+ subsets, Type 1 diabetes patients had TCRB CDR3s that were moderately but significantly shorter. The question left open here concerned HLA type influencing TCRB rearrangement. The similarity of naive, central memory and Treg TCRB repertoires appeared greater among patients than among healthy donors. The study notes PCR might favor shorter templates equally in patients and controls.

This clone was seen more than once but under ten times. Its antigen is unidentified. The isolated RNA, all of it, was reverse transcribed, so expressed TCRB transcripts were what got sequenced. Libraries were prepared by immunoSEQ multiplex PCR; TCRdb keeps only in-frame clonotypes and omits some of them. The sample consists of approximately 600,000 clones, around an eighth of them appearing once. CDR3 size: 13 residues. Between the trimmed V and J ends, which lost 6 bases and 7 bases, there was a span of 13 bases. The germline CDR1 and CDR2 sequences are MNHEY and SVGAGI. The TCR originated in a man aged 25 to 45 with type 1 diabetes. The V and J genes are TRBV6-5 and TRBJ1-5; D gene ambiguous. Material: naive CD4+ T cells from blood. CDR3 coding DNA: TGTGCCAGCAGCCCCACCCTTGGCCAGCCCCAGCATTTT. Protein sequence: CASSPTLGQPQHF.